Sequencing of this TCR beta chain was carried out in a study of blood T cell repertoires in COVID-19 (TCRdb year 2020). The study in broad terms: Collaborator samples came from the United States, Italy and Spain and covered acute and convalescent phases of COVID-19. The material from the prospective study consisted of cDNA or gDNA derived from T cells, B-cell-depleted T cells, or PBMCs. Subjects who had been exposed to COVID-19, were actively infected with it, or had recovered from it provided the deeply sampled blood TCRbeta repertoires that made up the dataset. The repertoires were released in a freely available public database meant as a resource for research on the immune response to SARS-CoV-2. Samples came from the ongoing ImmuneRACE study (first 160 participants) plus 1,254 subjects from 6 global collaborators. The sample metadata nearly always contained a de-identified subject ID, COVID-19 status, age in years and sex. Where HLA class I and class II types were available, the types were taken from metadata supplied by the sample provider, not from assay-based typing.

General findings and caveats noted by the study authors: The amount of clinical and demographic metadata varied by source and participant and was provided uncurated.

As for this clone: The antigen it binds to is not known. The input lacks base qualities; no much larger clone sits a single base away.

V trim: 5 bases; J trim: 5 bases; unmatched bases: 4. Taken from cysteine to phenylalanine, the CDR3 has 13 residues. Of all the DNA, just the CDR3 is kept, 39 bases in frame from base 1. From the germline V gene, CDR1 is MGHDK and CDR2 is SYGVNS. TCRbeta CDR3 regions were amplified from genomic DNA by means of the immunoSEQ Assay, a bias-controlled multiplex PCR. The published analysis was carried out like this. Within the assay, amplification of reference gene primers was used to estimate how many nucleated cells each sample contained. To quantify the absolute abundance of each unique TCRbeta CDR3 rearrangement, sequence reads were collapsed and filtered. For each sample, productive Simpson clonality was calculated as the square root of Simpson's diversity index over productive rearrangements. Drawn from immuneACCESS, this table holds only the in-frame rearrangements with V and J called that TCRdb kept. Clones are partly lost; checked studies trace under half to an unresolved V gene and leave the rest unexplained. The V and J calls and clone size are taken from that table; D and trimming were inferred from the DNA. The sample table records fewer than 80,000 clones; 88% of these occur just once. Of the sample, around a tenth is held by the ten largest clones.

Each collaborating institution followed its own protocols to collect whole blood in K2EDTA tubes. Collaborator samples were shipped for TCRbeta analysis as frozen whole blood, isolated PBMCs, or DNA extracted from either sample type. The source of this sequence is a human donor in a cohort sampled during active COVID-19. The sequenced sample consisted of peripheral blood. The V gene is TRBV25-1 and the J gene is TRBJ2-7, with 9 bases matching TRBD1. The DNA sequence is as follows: TGTGCCAGCAGTCGACAGGGGGGCCACGAGCAGTACTTC. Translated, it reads CASSRQGGHEQYF.